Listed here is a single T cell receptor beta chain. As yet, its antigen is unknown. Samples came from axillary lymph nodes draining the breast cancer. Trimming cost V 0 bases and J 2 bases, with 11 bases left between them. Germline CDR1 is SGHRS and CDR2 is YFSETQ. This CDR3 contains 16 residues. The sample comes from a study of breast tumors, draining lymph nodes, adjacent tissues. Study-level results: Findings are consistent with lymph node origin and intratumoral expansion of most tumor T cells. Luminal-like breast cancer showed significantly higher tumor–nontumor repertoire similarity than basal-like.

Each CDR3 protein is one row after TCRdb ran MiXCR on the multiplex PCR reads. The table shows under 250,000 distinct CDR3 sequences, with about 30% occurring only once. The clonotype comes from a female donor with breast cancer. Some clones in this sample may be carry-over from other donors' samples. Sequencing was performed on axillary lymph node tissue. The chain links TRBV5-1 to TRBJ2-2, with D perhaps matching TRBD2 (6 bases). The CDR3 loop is CASSLAPGLNTGELFF. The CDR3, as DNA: TGCGCCAGCAGCTTGGCCCCGGGACTCAACACCGGGGAGCTGTTTTTT.